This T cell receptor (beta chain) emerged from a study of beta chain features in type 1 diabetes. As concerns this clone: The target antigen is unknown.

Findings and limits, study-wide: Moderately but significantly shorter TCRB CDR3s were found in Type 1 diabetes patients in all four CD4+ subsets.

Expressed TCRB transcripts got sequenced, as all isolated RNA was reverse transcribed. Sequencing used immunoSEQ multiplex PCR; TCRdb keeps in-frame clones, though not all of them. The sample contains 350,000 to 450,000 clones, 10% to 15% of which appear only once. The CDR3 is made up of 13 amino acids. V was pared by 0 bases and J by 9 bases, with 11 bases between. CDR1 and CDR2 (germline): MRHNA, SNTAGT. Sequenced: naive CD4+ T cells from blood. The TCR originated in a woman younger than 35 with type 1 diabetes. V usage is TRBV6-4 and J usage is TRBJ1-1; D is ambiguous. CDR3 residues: CASSDSEGHQAFF. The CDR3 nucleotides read TGTGCCAGCAGTGACTCGGAGGGCCATCAAGCTTTCTTT.